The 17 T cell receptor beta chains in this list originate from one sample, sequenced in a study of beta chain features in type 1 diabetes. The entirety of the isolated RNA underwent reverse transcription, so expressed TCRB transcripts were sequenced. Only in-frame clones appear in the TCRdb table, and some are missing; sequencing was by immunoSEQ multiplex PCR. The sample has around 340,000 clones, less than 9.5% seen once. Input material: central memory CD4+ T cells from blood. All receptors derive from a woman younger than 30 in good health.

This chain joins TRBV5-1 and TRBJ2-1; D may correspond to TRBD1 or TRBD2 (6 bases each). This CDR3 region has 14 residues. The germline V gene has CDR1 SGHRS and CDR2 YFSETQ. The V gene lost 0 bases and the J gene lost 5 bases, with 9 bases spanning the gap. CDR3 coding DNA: TGCGCCAGCAGCTTGGTTGGGGGGCACAATGAGCAGTTCTTC. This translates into CASSLVGGHNEQFF.

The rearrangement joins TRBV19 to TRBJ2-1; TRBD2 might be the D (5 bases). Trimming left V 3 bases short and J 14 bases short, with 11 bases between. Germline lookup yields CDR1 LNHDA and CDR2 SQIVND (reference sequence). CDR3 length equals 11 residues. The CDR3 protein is CASSMRQEEFF. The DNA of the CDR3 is TGTGCCAGTAGTATGAGGCAGGAGGAGTTCTTC.

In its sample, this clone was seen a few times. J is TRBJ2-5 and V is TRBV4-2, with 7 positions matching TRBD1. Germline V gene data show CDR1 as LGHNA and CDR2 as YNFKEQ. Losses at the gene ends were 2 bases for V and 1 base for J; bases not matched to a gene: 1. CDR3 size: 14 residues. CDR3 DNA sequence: TGTGCCAGCAGCCAATGGGACAGCCAAGAGACCCAGTACTTC. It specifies CASSQWDSQETQYF.

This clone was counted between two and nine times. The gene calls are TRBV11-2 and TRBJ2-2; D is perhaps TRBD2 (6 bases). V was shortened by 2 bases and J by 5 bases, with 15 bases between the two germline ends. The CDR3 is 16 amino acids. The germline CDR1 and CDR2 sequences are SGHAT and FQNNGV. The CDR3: CASSLQPPGLTGELFF. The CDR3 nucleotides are TGTGCCAGCAGCTTACAGCCCCCGGGACTTACCGGGGAGCTGTTTTTT.

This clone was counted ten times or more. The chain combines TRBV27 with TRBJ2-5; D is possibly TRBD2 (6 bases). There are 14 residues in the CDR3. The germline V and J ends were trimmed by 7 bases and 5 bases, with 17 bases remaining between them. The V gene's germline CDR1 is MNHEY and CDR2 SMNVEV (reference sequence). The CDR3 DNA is TGTGCCAGCAAGGGACTGCGGGATGCTGAGACCCAGTACTTC. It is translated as CASKGLRDAETQYF.

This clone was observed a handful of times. The CDR3 is CASSRTLGTASYNEQFF. In DNA, the CDR3 is TGCGCCAGCAGCCGAACCCTAGGGACCGCCTCCTACAATGAGCAGTTCTTC. The chain joins TRBV4-3 to TRBJ2-1; D assignment may be TRBD1 or TRBD2 (5 bases each). V was shortened by 4 bases and J by 0 bases, with 16 bases between the two germline ends. Germline CDR1 reads LGHNA; CDR2 reads YSLEER. The CDR3 sequence is 17 residues long.

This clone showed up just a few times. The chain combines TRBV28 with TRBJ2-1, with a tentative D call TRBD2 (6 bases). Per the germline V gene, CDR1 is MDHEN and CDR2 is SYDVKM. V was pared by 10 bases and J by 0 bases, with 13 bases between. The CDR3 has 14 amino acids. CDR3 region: CATRDFDSYNEQFF. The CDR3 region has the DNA TGTGCCACCCGGGACTTCGACTCCTACAATGAGCAGTTCTTC. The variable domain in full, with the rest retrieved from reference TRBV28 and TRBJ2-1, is DVKVTQSSRYLVKRTGEKVFLECVQDMDHENMFWYRQDPGLGLRLIYFSYDVKMKEKGDIPEGYSVSREKKERFSLILESASTNQTSMYLCATRDFDSYNEQFFGPGTRLTVL.

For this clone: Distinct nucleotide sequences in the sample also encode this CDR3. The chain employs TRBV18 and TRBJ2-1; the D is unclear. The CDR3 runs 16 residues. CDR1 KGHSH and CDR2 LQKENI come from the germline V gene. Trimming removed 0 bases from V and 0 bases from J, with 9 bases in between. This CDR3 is CASSPPLRSSYNEQFF. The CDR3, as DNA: TGTGCCAGCTCACCACCTTTGCGGAGCTCCTACAATGAGCAGTTCTTC.

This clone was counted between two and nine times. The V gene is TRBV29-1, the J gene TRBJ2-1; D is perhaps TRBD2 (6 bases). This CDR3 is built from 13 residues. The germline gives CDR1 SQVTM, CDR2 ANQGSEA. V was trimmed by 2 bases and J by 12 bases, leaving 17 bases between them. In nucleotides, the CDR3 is TGCAGCGTTGAAATGGGGGGAAAGTTTCGGCAGTTCTTC. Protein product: CSVEMGGKFRQFF.

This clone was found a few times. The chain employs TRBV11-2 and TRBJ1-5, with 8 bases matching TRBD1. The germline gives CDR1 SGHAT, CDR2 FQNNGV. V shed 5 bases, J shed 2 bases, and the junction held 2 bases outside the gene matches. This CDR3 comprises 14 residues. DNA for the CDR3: TGTGCCAGCAGCGCGGGACAGGGCAATCAGCCCCAGCATTTT. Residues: CASSAGQGNQPQHF.

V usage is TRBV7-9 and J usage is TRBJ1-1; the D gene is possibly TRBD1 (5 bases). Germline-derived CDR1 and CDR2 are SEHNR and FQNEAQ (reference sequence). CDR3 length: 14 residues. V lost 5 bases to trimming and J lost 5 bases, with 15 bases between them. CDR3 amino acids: CASSEKRGRTEAFF. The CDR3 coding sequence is TGTGCCAGCAGCGAGAAAAGGGGACGGACTGAAGCTTTCTTT. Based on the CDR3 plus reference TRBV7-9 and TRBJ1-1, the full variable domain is DTGVSQNPRHKITKRGQNVTFRCDPISEHNRLYWYRQTLGQGPEFLTYFQNEAQLEKSRLLSDRFSAERPKGSFSTLEIQRTEQGDSAMYLCASSEKRGRTEAFFGQGTRLTVV.

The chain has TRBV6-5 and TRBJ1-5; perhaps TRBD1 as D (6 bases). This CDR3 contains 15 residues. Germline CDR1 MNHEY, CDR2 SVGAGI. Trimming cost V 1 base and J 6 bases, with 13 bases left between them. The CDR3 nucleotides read TGTGCCAGCAGTTACTGGGGGGCCCCCGGTCAGCCCCAGCATTTT. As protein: CASSYWGAPGQPQHF.

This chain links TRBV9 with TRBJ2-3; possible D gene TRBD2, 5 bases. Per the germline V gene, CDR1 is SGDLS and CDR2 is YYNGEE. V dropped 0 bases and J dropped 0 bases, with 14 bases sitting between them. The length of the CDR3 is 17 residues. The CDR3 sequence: CASSVAAGGFSTDTQYF. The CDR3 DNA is TGTGCCAGCAGCGTAGCCGCGGGCGGTTTCAGCACAGATACGCAGTATTTT.

The chain's CDR3 is CASSLLLSGANVLTF. DNA of the CDR3: TGTGCCAGCAGTTTACTCCTCTCTGGGGCCAACGTCCTGACTTTC. The rearrangement links TRBV28 to TRBJ2-6; D ambiguous. The germline V gene has CDR1 MDHEN and CDR2 SYDVKM. The CDR3 covers 15 residues. The germline V and J ends were trimmed by 2 bases and 0 bases, with 5 bases remaining between them. The full variable domain, completed using reference TRBV28 and TRBJ2-6, is DVKVTQSSRYLVKRTGEKVFLECVQDMDHENMFWYRQDPGLGLRLIYFSYDVKMKEKGDIPEGYSVSREKKERFSLILESASTNQTSMYLCASSLLLSGANVLTFGAGSRLTVL.

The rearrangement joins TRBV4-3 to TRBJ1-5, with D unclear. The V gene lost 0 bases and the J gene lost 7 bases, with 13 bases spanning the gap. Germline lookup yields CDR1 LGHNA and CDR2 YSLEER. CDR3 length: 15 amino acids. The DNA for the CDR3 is TGCGCCAGCAGCCAAGATTTCGGGCGGTGGCAGCCCCAGCATTTT. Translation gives CASSQDFGRWQPQHF.

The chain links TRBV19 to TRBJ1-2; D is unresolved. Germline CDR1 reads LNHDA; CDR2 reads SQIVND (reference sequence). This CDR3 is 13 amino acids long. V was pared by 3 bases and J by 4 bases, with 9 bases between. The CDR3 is CASSMGATYGYTF. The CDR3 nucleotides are TGTGCCAGTAGTATGGGCGCCACCTATGGCTACACCTTC.

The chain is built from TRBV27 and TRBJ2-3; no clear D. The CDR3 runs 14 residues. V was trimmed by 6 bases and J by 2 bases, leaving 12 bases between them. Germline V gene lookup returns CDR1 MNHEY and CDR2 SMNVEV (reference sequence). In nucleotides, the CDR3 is TGTGCCAGCAGGCCAGGTCCTGTCACAGATACGCAGTATTTT. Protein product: CASRPGPVTDTQYF.